Following are 16 T cell receptor beta chains from one sample sequenced in a study of cytomegalovirus exposure and HLA in healthy donors. PCR primers comprised 60 Vbeta and 13 Jbeta primers. The data were produced by immunoSEQ multiplex PCR, yet TCRdb's version contains in-frame clones alone and is incomplete. The sample lists approximately 180,000 clones, 9.5% to 15% occurring once. Material: PBMCs. These receptors came from a man aged 50 to 59 in good health and CMV-seropositive.

This clone was seen only a few times. The rearrangement links TRBV6-5 to TRBJ2-3; a weak D match, TRBD2 (5 bases). The germline V gene encodes CDR1 MNHEY and CDR2 SVGAGI. The V end was cut by 9 bases, the J end by 2 bases, with 12 bases between. The CDR3 covers 13 residues. The chain's CDR3 is CASAEGYTDTQYF. As DNA, the CDR3 is TGTGCCAGTGCCGAGGGATACACAGATACGCAGTATTTT.

This clone was seen a handful of times. The chain carries TRBV7-2 and TRBJ1-5; 10 positions match TRBD1. After removal of 5 bases from V and 6 bases from J, the junction contained 4 bases not matched to a gene. The CDR3 spans 14 residues. The V gene's germline CDR1 is SGHTA and CDR2 FQGNSA. The CDR3, as DNA: TGTGCCAGCAGCGGCGACAGGGGGCCTCAGCCCCAGCATTTT. Translated, it gives CASSGDRGPQPQHF.

This rearrangement joins TRBV27 to TRBJ2-3; 9 positions match TRBD1. Looked up from germline, CDR1 is MNHEY and CDR2 is SMNVEV (reference sequence). The CDR3 spans 18 residues. The V gene end was trimmed by 5 bases and the J gene end by 4 bases; junction bases not matched to a gene: 16. The CDR3 bases are TGTGCCAGCAGTCCCCTACTAACAGGGGGCAGAGGCTCAGATACGCAGTATTTT. It specifies CASSPLLTGGRGSDTQYF.

The chain links TRBV4-3 to TRBJ2-3, with unresolved D. Trimming took 0 bases from V and 2 from J, leaving 9 bases between them. From germline, CDR1 is LGHNA and CDR2 YSLEER. The CDR3 contains 15 residues. The CDR3 bases are TGCGCCAGCAGCCAAGATGCAGTTATCACAGATACGCAGTATTTT. It encodes CASSQDAVITDTQYF.

This clone was detected only a few times. The rearrangement joins TRBV7-9 to TRBJ2-7; tentatively, D is TRBD2 (5 bases). Germline lookup yields CDR1 SEHNR and CDR2 FQNEAQ (reference sequence). The length of the CDR3 is 13 residues. V lost 8 bases and J lost 1, with 12 bases in between. The CDR3 sequence is CASGPPGSYEQYV. The CDR3 DNA reads TGTGCCAGCGGGCCCCCGGGATCCTACGAGCAGTACGTC.

This clone appeared a few times. The V gene is TRBV7-6, the J gene TRBJ2-2; TRBD2 agrees at 8 bases. The CDR3 totals 15 residues. V lost 4 bases to trimming and J lost 5 bases; unmatched junction nucleotides: 6. Germline-derived CDR1 and CDR2 are SGHVS and FNYEAQ. CDR3 coding DNA: TGTGCCAGCAGCTCCCAGGGACTAGGGACCGGGGAGCTGTTTTTT. It codes for CASSSQGLGTGELFF.

This clone has only a few counts. The rearrangement joins TRBV5-1 to TRBJ2-3; TRBD2 matches at 10 bases. CDR3 length: 17 residues. Germline V lookup: CDR1 SGHRS, CDR2 YFSETQ. Trimming cost V 3 bases and J 1 base; bases outside gene matches: 8. Here the CDR3 reads CASSSNLAGVRTDTQYF. The CDR3, as DNA: TGCGCCAGCAGCTCGAACCTAGCGGGGGTCCGCACAGATACGCAGTATTTT.

This clone was seen a few times. This chain joins TRBV19 and TRBJ1-1; weak D call: TRBD1 (6 bases). The V end was cut by 6 bases, the J end by 0 bases, with 17 bases between. Germline V gene data show CDR1 as LNHDA and CDR2 as SQIVND (reference sequence). The CDR3 contains 16 residues. CDR3 protein: CASRSGHGDLNTEAFF. CDR3 sequence (DNA): TGTGCCAGTAGATCGGGACACGGAGATTTGAACACTGAAGCTTTCTTT.

This clone was counted a few times. This chain uses TRBV6-6 with TRBJ1-2; 7 bases agree with TRBD1. The V segment lost 7 bases and the J segment 5 bases; nucleotides outside the gene matches: 10. Germline assignment: CDR1 MNHNY and CDR2 SVGAGI (reference sequence). The CDR3 runs to 14 residues. In nucleotides, the CDR3 is TGTGCCAGCAATAATATAGGGACAGCTTATGGCTACACCTTC. It encodes CASNNIGTAYGYTF.

This clone was recorded a few times. The chain joins TRBV9 to TRBJ1-2; D ambiguous. Trimming shortened V by 6 bases and J by 7 bases, and 10 bases separated the two germline ends. The CDR3 extends over 11 amino acids. From germline, CDR1 is SGDLS and CDR2 YYNGEE. CDR3 DNA: TGTGCCAGCAACGATGATAGTGGCTACACCTTC. Translated, it gives CASNDDSGYTF.

This clone was counted only a few times. The V and J genes are TRBV28 and TRBJ1-5, with 7 bases fitting TRBD1. The V gene's germline CDR1 is MDHEN and CDR2 SYDVKM. V shed 3 bases and J 5 bases; nucleotides not matched to a gene: 4. The CDR3 runs 14 residues. The CDR3 here is CASSLGQGDQPQHF. The CDR3 DNA sequence: TGTGCCAGCAGTTTGGGGCAGGGGGATCAGCCCCAGCATTTT.

This chain joins TRBV29-1 and TRBJ1-5, with D maybe TRBD1 (6 bases). The CDR3 loop spans 17 amino acids. Deletions cut 7 bases from V and 1 base from J, with 23 bases between. Germline lookup yields CDR1 SQVTM and CDR2 ANQGSEA. This CDR3 reads CSAPCGGGLRSNQPQHF. CDR3 DNA sequence: TGCAGCGCCCCGTGTGGGGGGGGGCTGAGAAGCAATCAGCCCCAGCATTTT.

The genes are TRBV2 and TRBJ2-5, with D unclear. Germline-derived CDR1 and CDR2 are SNHLY and FYNNEI. The CDR3 is 14 amino acids. V lost 2 bases and J 1 base, leaving 8 bases between the germline ends. The CDR3 DNA follows: TGTGCCAGCAGTGAAAGGCGGCTCCAAGAGACCCAGTACTTC. Its translation: CASSERRLQETQYF.

The rearrangement joins TRBV7-2 to TRBJ2-3; 7 nucleotides match TRBD2. The ends lost 7 bases at V and 4 bases at J; junction bases unmatched: 8. Germline CDR1 SGHTA, CDR2 FQGNSA. The CDR3 sequence is 14 residues long. The CDR3 is CASTLTREADTQYF. The CDR3 nucleotides are TGTGCCAGCACCCTGACTCGGGAGGCAGATACGCAGTATTTT.

The chain has TRBV11-3 and TRBJ1-1; D remains unclear. Germline CDR1 reads SGHNT; CDR2 reads YENEEA. This CDR3 comprises 14 residues. V was trimmed by 2 bases and J by 5 bases, leaving 12 bases between them. The CDR3 here is CASSLIRGGTEAFF. DNA for the CDR3: TGTGCCAGCAGCTTAATCCGGGGTGGGACTGAAGCTTTCTTT.

J is TRBJ1-4 and V is TRBV5-6, with 10 bases that match TRBD1. The junction had 6 bases not matched to a gene; V was cut back by 6 bases and J by 7 bases. The CDR3 contains 14 residues. Looked up from germline, CDR1 is SGHDT and CDR2 is YYEEEE. CDR3 sequence (DNA): TGTGCCAGCACCGACAGGGGGCGGATTGAAAAACTGTTTTTT. Protein: CASTDRGRIEKLFF. Full variable domain (rest looked up from reference TRBV5-6 and TRBJ1-4): DAGVTQSPTHLIKTRGQQVTLRCSPKSGHDTVSWYQQALGQGPQFIFQYYEEEERQRGNFPDRFSGHQFPNYSSELNVNALLLGDSALYLCASTDRGRIEKLFFGSGTQLSVL.